Following are 18 T cell receptor beta chains from one sample sequenced in a study of blood T cell repertoires in COVID-19. Sequencing was performed with immunoSEQ multiplex PCR; in TCRdb, only in-frame clones are kept and a portion is missing. The table has 130,000 or so clones, around four fifths seen once. Sequencing was done on a sample of peripheral blood. These receptors all come from a man aged 55 to 70 with active or convalescent COVID-19.

The rearrangement joins TRBV19 to TRBJ2-7, with 10 nucleotides matching TRBD2. J was trimmed by 1 base and V by 3 bases; bases with no gene match: 6. CDR3 length: 16 residues. Looked up from germline, CDR1 is LNHDA and CDR2 is SQIVND (reference sequence). CDR3 sequence (DNA): TGTGCCAGTAGTATTGGGTCTAGCGGGAGTTCCTACGAGCAGTACTTC. Its translation is CASSIGSSGSSYEQYF.

The chain carries TRBV3-1 (or the pseudogene TRBV3-2) and TRBJ2-1; D is possibly TRBD2 (6 bases). This CDR3 comprises 14 residues. With 0 bases removed from V and 10 bases from J, the gap between germline ends came to 13 bases. Looked up from germline, CDR1 is LGHDT and CDR2 is YNNKEL (reference sequence). The CDR3 protein is CASSQDIGGGEQFF. CDR3 sequence (DNA): TGTGCCAGCAGCCAAGATATTGGGGGAGGCGAGCAGTTCTTC.

This chain uses TRBV24-1 with TRBJ1-1, with no clear D. Trimming stripped 9 bases from V and 0 bases from J, with 10 bases between. The CDR3 runs to 13 residues. The V gene's germline CDR1 is KGHDR and CDR2 SFDVKD. CDR3 nucleotide sequence: TGTGCCACCTCGGGAGGAATGAACACTGAAGCTTTCTTT. Protein: CATSGGMNTEAFF.

Only a few counts were recorded for this clone. The chain uses TRBV11-2 and TRBJ2-1; maybe TRBD2 (6 bases). Germline lookup yields CDR1 SGHAT and CDR2 FQNNGV. V lost 6 bases and J 9 bases, leaving 15 bases between the germline ends. This CDR3 has 13 residues. CDR3 bases: TGTGCCAGCAGTCCGACTAGTGGGGGTGAGCAGTTCTTC. It specifies CASSPTSGGEQFF. The variable domain in full, completed from reference TRBV11-2 and TRBJ2-1, reads EAGVAQSPRYKIIEKRQSVAFWCNPISGHATLYWYQQILGQGPKLLIQFQNNGVVDDSQLPKDRFSAERLKGVDSTLKIQPAKLEDSAVYLCASSPTSGGEQFFGPGTRLTVL.

This chain uses TRBV9 with TRBJ1-1; D is unresolved. The CDR3 has 13 amino acids. Trimming left V 4 bases short and J 3 bases short, with 10 bases between. The germline V gene has CDR1 SGDLS and CDR2 YYNGEE. The CDR3 spells CASSLKSDTEAFF. CDR3 bases: TGTGCCAGCAGCCTGAAGTCGGACACTGAAGCTTTCTTT.

This clone was found a few times. V is TRBV6-5 and J is TRBJ2-1; a weak D match, TRBD1 (5 bases). Germline V CDR1 and CDR2: MNHEY, SVGAGI. The ends were cut back, 6 bases at V and 0 bases at J, with 12 bases in the middle. The CDR3 consists of 15 residues. The CDR3 loop reads CASSRRATSYNEQFF. The CDR3 nucleotides read TGTGCCAGCAGCCGCAGGGCCACCTCCTACAATGAGCAGTTCTTC.

The chain is built from TRBV18 and TRBJ2-3, with 7 bases matching TRBD1. The CDR3 loop spans 17 amino acids. The trim removed 1 base at V and 4 bases at J, leaving 11 bases unmatched. The germline V gene encodes CDR1 KGHSH and CDR2 LQKENI. CDR3: CASSPLTLLGGADTQYF. Here the CDR3 DNA reads TGTGCCAGCTCACCACTCACTCTCCTAGGGGGCGCAGATACGCAGTATTTT.

The chain is built from TRBV27 and TRBJ2-2; perhaps TRBD2 as D (5 bases). Per germline, CDR1 MNHEY and CDR2 SMNVEV (reference sequence). The V gene lost 6 bases and the J gene lost 6 bases, with 11 bases spanning the gap. The length of the CDR3 is 13 residues. The CDR3 sequence is CASRWGAAGELFF. The CDR3 nucleotides are TGTGCCAGCAGGTGGGGAGCTGCCGGGGAGCTGTTTTTT.

This chain links TRBV18 with TRBJ2-1; TRBD1 aligns across 8 bases. The CDR3 has 17 residues. Per germline, CDR1 KGHSH and CDR2 LQKENI. The V segment lost 0 bases and the J segment 3 bases; nucleotides outside the gene matches: 7. CDR3 bases: TGTGCCAGCTCACCACCGAGAGGGACAGGACACTACAATGAGCAGTTCTTC. It encodes CASSPPRGTGHYNEQFF.

The chain has TRBV4-1 and TRBJ2-5; no reliable D call. The CDR3 spans 13 residues. Germline CDR1 is MGHRA and CDR2 is YSYEKL. V shed 4 bases and J shed 5 bases, with 11 bases lying between them. The CDR3 coding sequence is TGCGCCAGCAGCCGAGACGGAGTGGAGACCCAGTACTTC. It codes for CASSRDGVETQYF.

In its sample, this clone was seen once. The chain uses TRBV7-9 and TRBJ1-1, with D possibly being TRBD1 (5 bases). There are 15 residues in the CDR3. V was pared by 2 bases and J by 4 bases, with 14 bases between. Germline V CDR1 and CDR2: SEHNR, FQNEAQ (reference sequence). DNA of the CDR3: TGTGCCAGCAGCTTACAGGGAAGGGTGGGCACTGAAGCTTTCTTT. This encodes CASSLQGRVGTEAFF.

The chain employs TRBV5-4 and TRBJ2-3; 9 bases are a match to TRBD2. Germline CDR1 and CDR2: SGHNT and YYREEE (reference sequence). The CDR3 spans 17 residues. With 0 bases clipped from V and 4 bases from J, the junction kept 9 bases outside the gene matches. The CDR3 bases are TGTGCCAGCAGCTTGGATGCGGGAGGGCCGGGGTCAGATACGCAGTATTTT. It yields the protein CASSLDAGGPGSDTQYF.

This rearrangement joins TRBV27 to TRBJ1-1; 7 nucleotides match TRBD1. The CDR3 extends over 13 amino acids. Trimming cost V 2 bases and J 6 bases; bases outside gene matches: 3. Germline V gives CDR1 MNHEY, CDR2 SMNVEV (reference sequence). The chain's CDR3 is CASSLHRGSEAFF. DNA for the CDR3: TGTGCCAGCAGTTTACACAGGGGTTCTGAAGCTTTCTTT.

This chain uses TRBV28 with TRBJ2-7; TRBD1 aligns across 9 bases. CDR1 is MDHEN and CDR2 is SYDVKM in the germline V gene. The J segment lost 4 bases and the V segment lost 7 bases, leaving 5 bases of the junction unmatched. The CDR3 has 13 residues. The DNA for the CDR3 is TGTGCCAGCAAAGCCGGGACAGGGTACGAGCAGTACTTC. Its protein is CASKAGTGYEQYF.

The V call is TRBV6-2 or TRBV6-3, the J call TRBJ2-1; 10 bases fit TRBD1. The CDR3 has 15 amino acids. With 6 bases clipped from V and 8 bases from J, the junction kept 10 bases outside the gene matches. Germline V lookup: CDR1 MNHEY, CDR2 SVGEGT. CDR3: CASSPSGTGVDEQFF. The CDR3 nucleotides are TGTGCCAGCAGCCCAAGCGGGACAGGGGTGGATGAGCAGTTCTTC.

For the CDR3, the DNA is TGTGCCAGCAGTTCGAACAGCTACGAGCAGTACTTC. Amino acids: CASSSNSYEQYF. The V and J genes are TRBV27 and TRBJ2-7; D remains ambiguous. CDR1 MNHEY and CDR2 SMNVEV come from the germline V gene (reference sequence). Trimming stripped 4 bases from V and 3 bases from J, with 7 bases between. The CDR3 is made up of 12 amino acids.

This clone showed up just a few times. The V call is TRBV6-1, the J call TRBJ2-1; the match to TRBD2 covers 10 bases. The CDR3 extends over 16 amino acids. The V segment lost 4 bases and the J segment 5 bases; nucleotides outside the gene matches: 8. In germline, CDR1 is MNHNS, CDR2 SASEGT. CDR3 sequence reads: CASSGRAGGPDNEQFF. As DNA, the CDR3 is TGTGCCAGCAGTGGGAGAGCGGGAGGGCCGGACAATGAGCAGTTCTTC.

The chain couples TRBV10-3 to TRBJ2-4, with 8 bases that match TRBD2. The germline gives CDR1 ENHRY, CDR2 SYGVKD. The length of the CDR3 is 16 residues. V lost 2 bases, J lost 4 bases, and 7 bases stayed unmatched. The CDR3 is CAISEVLAVGKNIQYF. As DNA, the CDR3 is TGTGCCATCAGTGAGGTACTAGCGGTAGGAAAAAACATTCAGTACTTC.